This is a list of T cell receptor beta chains from one sample in a study of blood T cell repertoires in COVID-19. Sequencing used immunoSEQ multiplex PCR; TCRdb keeps in-frame clones, though not all of them. This table holds hundreds of thousands of clones, around 90% found once. Sequenced sample: peripheral blood. The receptors shown here come from a man aged 55 to 70 who had recovered from COVID-19. CDR3s include the opening cysteine and the closing phenylalanine or tryptophan. D genes are given only for firm matches. Only some rows state a clone size, as once, few, many or a class for expanded clones.

>TRBV5-1|NA|TRBJ1-1|NA
TGCGCCAGTCAGGGAAACCACGGGGCTTTCTTT
CASQGNHGAFF
>TRBV28|TRBD1|TRBJ1-6|NA
TGTGCCAGCAGTGTCACGGGACAGGGGGGCTATAATTCACCCCTCCACTTT
CASSVTGQGGYNSPLHF
>TRBV28|TRBD1|TRBJ2-7|NA
TGTGCCAGCACCAACGCTGGGACAGCCTTACGGGACGAGCAGTACTTC
CASTNAGTALRDEQYF
>TRBV5-1|NA|TRBJ1-1|NA
TGCGCCAGCAGCTCGGGCGGCGGACAGTTCACTGAAGCTTTCTTT
CASSSGGGQFTEAFF
>TRBV6-6|NA|TRBJ1-2|NA
TGTGCCAGCAGTTACTCTCCCGGGACTATGGGCTACACCTTC
CASSYSPGTMGYTF
>TRBV19|TRBD2|TRBJ2-2|once
TGTGCCAGTCGAAGTAGAGGGGCGGGGGGCCCTTCACGGCCCGGGGAGCTGTTTTTT
CASRSRGAGGPSRPGELFF
>TRBV28|TRBD1|TRBJ2-7|NA
TGTGCCAGCACCCTACAGAAGGGGGCGATAAACGAGCAGTACTTC
CASTLQKGAINEQYF
>TRBV27|NA|TRBJ1-4|NA
TGTGCCAGCAGTCCCAGGGTGGATGAAAAACTGTTTTTT
CASSPRVDEKLFF
>TRBV4-2|NA|TRBJ2-7|NA
TGTGCCAGCAGCCAAGATTTTGTCCCGGGTTTCGGGTCGGAGCAGTACTTC
CASSQDFVPGFGSEQYF
>TRBV11-2|TRBD1|TRBJ1-6|NA
TGTGCCAGCAGCCGACAGGGGGGCGAAAATTCACCCCTCCACTTT
CASSRQGGENSPLHF
>TRBV27|TRBD2|TRBJ2-3|NA
TGTGCCAGCAGTTTATGGGGAGGGGGCACAGATACGCAGTATTTT
CASSLWGGGTDTQYF
>TRBV21-1|NA|TRBJ2-7|NA
TGTGCCAGCAGCAAAGTTCGGTGCTCCACAGGGGCTTCCTACGAGCAGTACTTC
CASSKVRCSTGASYEQYF
>TRBV11-3|NA|TRBJ2-6|NA
TGTGCCAGCAGCCTTGCCGGTTCTGGGGCCAACGTCCTGACTTTC
CASSLAGSGANVLTF
>TRBV27|NA|TRBJ1-1|once
TGTGCCAGCAGGATCACACAGGGAAGCACTGAAGCTTTCTTT
CASRITQGSTEAFF
>TRBV5-6|TRBD2|TRBJ2-3|once
TGTGCCAGCAGCTCGACTAGCGGGGGAACCACAGATACGCAGTATTTT
CASSSTSGGTTDTQYF
>TRBV27|NA|TRBJ1-4|NA
TGTGCCAGCAGTCGATCCCCTGGGACATTGGCCGCAACTAATGAAAAACTGTTTTTT
CASSRSPGTLAATNEKLFF
>TRBV27|TRBD1|TRBJ2-1|NA
TGTGCCAGCAGTTGGGGGACAGACAATGAGCAGTTCTTC
CASSWGTDNEQFF
>TRBV29-1|TRBD1|TRBJ1-2|few
TGCAGCGTTGCCGAGGGACAGGGGCTTGGCTACACCTTC
CSVAEGQGLGYTF
>TRBV30|NA|TRBJ1-3|NA
TGTGCCTGGGGTCGAGGCGGGGGGGCTTCTGGAAACACCATATATTTT
CAWGRGGGASGNTIYF
>TRBV6-2/TRBV6-3|NA|TRBJ1-4|NA
TGTGCCAGCACCCCACCCTTATACAGGGTACCTAATGAAAAACTGTTTTTT
CASTPPLYRVPNEKLFF
>TRBV11-3|NA|TRBJ2-1|NA
TGTGCCAGCAGCCGGGGTCCCAGCTACAATGAACAGTTCTTC
CASSRGPSYNEQFF
>TRBV4-2|NA|TRBJ2-1|NA
TGTGCCAGCAGCCAAGTCGACGGGAGCAATGAGCAGTTCTTC
CASSQVDGSNEQFF
>TRBV5-5|NA|TRBJ1-2|NA
TGTGCCAGCAGCTACCAGGGATATGGCTACACCTTC
CASSYQGYGYTF
>TRBV5-1|NA|TRBJ2-1|NA
TGCGCCAGCAGCTTGCGCTTGGCGGGGGCTCACCCAGGGAATGAGCAGTTCTTC
CASSLRLAGAHPGNEQFF
>TRBV3-1/TRBV3-2|NA|TRBJ2-5|NA
TGTGCCAGCAGCCAATCTCTCGGGTCCCAAGAGACCCAGTACTTC
CASSQSLGSQETQYF
>TRBV18|TRBD1|TRBJ1-2|few
TGTGCCAGCTCACGAAGCCAGGGGGACTATGGCTACACCTTC
CASSRSQGDYGYTF
>TRBV7-6|TRBD1|TRBJ2-1|NA
TGTGCCAGCAGCCCTCGACAGGGGGCAGTTCACGTAGGGTGGATCTTC
CASSPRQGAVHVGWIF
>TRBV3-1/TRBV3-2|TRBD1|TRBJ1-6|once
TGTGCCAGCAGCTACCGGGACAGGGTGGGACCCCTCCACTTT
CASSYRDRVGPLHF
>TRBV4-1|NA|TRBJ2-7|NA
TGCGCCAGCAGCCTCTTTTTTACCAGCTCCTACGAGCAGTACTTC
CASSLFFTSSYEQYF
>TRBV7-9|NA|TRBJ2-7|NA
TGTGCCAGCAGCACCAACCCGGCCTACGAGCAGTACTTC
CASSTNPAYEQYF
>TRBV6-5|TRBD1|TRBJ1-1|NA
TGTGCCAGCGGGGACAGGGGATTTATTGACACTGAAGCTTTCTTT
CASGDRGFIDTEAFF
>TRBV5-8|TRBD1|TRBJ1-5|once
TGTGCCAGCAGCTTGCCCCGGGACAGGGGGCTAGGTCAGCCCCAGCATTTT
CASSLPRDRGLGQPQHF
>TRBV29-1|NA|TRBJ1-1|NA
TGCAGCGCCGGGCGGAGGGGAACTGAAGCTTTCTTT
CSAGRRGTEAFF
>TRBV3-1/TRBV3-2|TRBD1|TRBJ1-2|NA
TGTGCCAGCAGCCAAGCCGGGACAGATGGCTACACCTTC
CASSQAGTDGYTF
>TRBV14|NA|TRBJ2-3|NA
TGTGCCAGCAGCCAATTAGCTTTGGGACTCACAGATACGCAGTATTTT
CASSQLALGLTDTQYF
>TRBV4-1|NA|TRBJ2-2|NA
TGCGCCAGCAGCCAGGTCCGGGATCCAGCCGGGGAGCTGTTTTTT
CASSQVRDPAGELFF
>TRBV7-8|TRBD1|TRBJ1-6|once
TGTGCCAGCAGCTCGGACAGGGGGTATAATTCACCCCTCCACTTT
CASSSDRGYNSPLHF
>TRBV27|NA|TRBJ2-5|NA
TGTGCCAGCAGTTACGTGGACAGACAAGAGACCCAGTACTTC
CASSYVDRQETQYF
>TRBV19|TRBD1|TRBJ2-2|NA
TGTGCCAGTAGTACCCGGACAGGGGGCAGGACCGGGGAGCTGTTTTTT
CASSTRTGGRTGELFF
>TRBV7-2|NA|TRBJ2-1|NA
TGTGCCAGCAGCTTAAGGACAGAGACCTACAATGAGCAGTTCTTC
CASSLRTETYNEQFF
>TRBV19|TRBD1|TRBJ1-2|NA
TGTGCCAGTAGTGTCCCTCAGGGGGCGCACGGAGGCTACACCTTC
CASSVPQGAHGGYTF
>TRBV30|TRBD2|TRBJ2-3|NA
TGTGCCTGGGAGACTAGCGGGGGGAACACAGATACGCAGTATTTT
CAWETSGGNTDTQYF
>TRBV11-2|NA|TRBJ2-3|NA
TGTGCCAGCAGCTTAGATGGCGCGGTCACAGATACGCAGTATTTT
CASSLDGAVTDTQYF
>TRBV24-1|TRBD1|TRBJ2-3|NA
TGTGCCACCAGCCCGACAGGGAGTTTATTGGATACGCAGTATTTT
CATSPTGSLLDTQYF
>TRBV10-3|TRBD1|TRBJ1-6|NA
TGTGCCATCAGTGAGTCTGGACAGGCATATAATTCACCCCTCCACTTT
CAISESGQAYNSPLHF
>TRBV27|NA|TRBJ2-7|NA
TGTGCCAGCAGTTTAGAAGTAGGGGTTGACGAGCAGTACTTC
CASSLEVGVDEQYF
>TRBV5-1|NA|TRBJ1-3|NA
TGCGCCAGCAGCTTGGAGCCCTCCGGAAACACCATATATTTT
CASSLEPSGNTIYF
>TRBV7-9|TRBD2|TRBJ2-1|NA
TGTGCCAGCAGCTACCGGGGGGGCCTCCCCCACAATGAGCAGTTCTTC
CASSYRGGLPHNEQFF
>TRBV29-1|TRBD2|TRBJ2-1|NA
TGCAGCGTTGAAACTCTAGCGGGGGGCTCCTACAATGAGCAGTTCTTC
CSVETLAGGSYNEQFF
>TRBV5-1|TRBD1|TRBJ2-2|NA
TGCGCCAGCAGCGCGCGGACAGGGGTATCCACCGGGGAGCTGTTTTTT
CASSARTGVSTGELFF